This T cell receptor beta chain was identified during a study of blood T cell repertoires in COVID-19 (dated by TCRdb to 2019 to 2021). Looking at the study overall: Samples covering the acute and convalescent phases of COVID-19 were provided by collaborators in the United States, Italy and Spain. The repertoires were released in a freely available public database intended as a resource for research on the immune response to SARS-CoV-2. Where available, HLA class I and class II types were taken from metadata supplied by the sample provider and were not determined by assay-based typing. Samples were obtained from the ongoing ImmuneRACE study (first 160 participants) and from 1,200 or so subjects provided by 6 global collaborators. The sample metadata nearly always contained a de-identified subject ID, COVID-19 status, age in years and sex. Deeply sampled blood TCRbeta repertoires from subjects exposed to, actively infected with, or recovered from COVID-19 were included in the dataset. The prospective study material was composed of cDNA or gDNA derived from T cells, B-cell-depleted T cells, or PBMCs.

What the authors observed across the whole study: The quantity of clinical and demographic metadata differed by source and by participant and was supplied without curation.

About this clone itself: Its antigen is still unknown. No base qualities exist here, and no much larger clone lies one base off it.

Trimming leaves V shorter by 4 bases and J shorter by 3 bases, with the junction holding 17 bases beyond the gene matches. Inclusive of the bounding cysteine and phenylalanine, the CDR3 is 20 residues long. Solely the CDR3 DNA is kept, with 60 bases framed from the first base. Based on the germline V gene, the CDR1 and CDR2 sequences are SGDLS and YYNGEE. TCRbeta CDR3 regions were amplified from genomic DNA by means of the immunoSEQ Assay, a bias-controlled multiplex PCR. The paper's data handling went like this. Nucleated cell counts per sample were estimated from amplification of reference gene primers within the assay. To quantify the absolute abundance of each unique TCRbeta CDR3 rearrangement, sequence reads were collapsed and filtered. For each sample, productive Simpson clonality was calculated as the square root of Simpson's diversity index over productive rearrangements. Imported from immuneACCESS, the table was reduced by TCRdb to in-frame sequences with V and J called. These copies leave out some clones; in studies compared against another copy, an unresolved V gene accounts for under half, and the cause of the remainder is not known. V, J and clone size were drawn from that table, and D and trimming were deduced from the DNA. This sample lists about 370,000 clones; around 87% were detected once. About 9.4% of the sample is taken by the ten largest.

One collaborating source in Seattle enrolled patients during active infection and followed them longitudinally through the course of disease. Collaborating institutions collected whole blood in K2EDTA tubes following their own protocols. For TCRbeta analysis, collaborators shipped samples as frozen whole blood, isolated PBMCs, or DNA extracted from either of those sample types. Sequencing was done on a sample of peripheral blood. The source of this sequence is a woman aged 25 to 39 with COVID-19, enrolled during active disease. The chain uses TRBV9 and TRBJ2-3, with 13 central nucleotides matching TRBD2. The DNA sequence reads TGTGCCAGCAGCTTCAGGGGGAGAAGGACTAGCGGGAGAAGAACAGATACGCAGTATTTT. Its amino acids are CASSFRGRRTSGRRTDTQYF.